Listed below are T cell receptor beta chains from one sample, sequenced in a study of T cell responses to AZD1222 COVID-19 vaccine. Sequencing was performed with immunoSEQ multiplex PCR; in TCRdb, only in-frame clones are kept and a portion is missing. The table includes more than 150,000 clones, more than 75% detected once. The specimen was peripheral blood, collected on day 0 of MenACWY control vaccination. The receptors come from an adult in good health. The CDR3 runs from the conserved cysteine through the conserved F or W. D genes are given only for firm matches.

d_call cdr3_length v_call cdr3_aa
TRBD1 15 TRBV10-1 CASSGDRVANTEAFF
- 15 TRBV18 CASSLDVSSYNEQFF
- 13 TRBV30 CAWSRGLAYEQYF
- 13 TRBV30 CAWSGGPSYEQYF
- 17 TRBV11-2 CASSLVRQGRGTDTQYF
- 14 TRBV5-6 CASSFRGPNYEQYF
- 14 TRBV7-2 CASSLVLPNTEAFF
- 12 TRBV5-6 CASSPGSGEQYF
TRBD1 15 TRBV6-5 CASSPRDRGQSPLHF
- 13 TRBV5-1 CASSVGVANEQFF
TRBD1 18 TRBV2 CASSEAHQGGISGNTIYF
TRBD1 15 TRBV9 CASSAAGTGASPLHF
- 12 TRBV6-2/TRBV6-3 CASSYAGYEQYF
- 17 TRBV21-1 CASSKGQRTGFSQPQHF
- 15 TRBV28 CASSYPIGQAAGYTF
- 16 TRBV1 CTSSLTGIATNEKLFF
- 13 TRBV7-8 CASSQVRADTQYF
- 14 TRBV6-5 CATCGAGSTDTQYF
- 18 TRBV7-9 CASSLVERSGGPRYEQYF
- 16 TRBV7-7 CASSLSTPELTGELFF
- 17 TRBV18 CASSPPSGRGSNQPQHF
TRBD1 15 TRBV7-9 CASSVTGDSAYEQYF
TRBD2 14 TRBV2 CASSEALAGYTQYF
- 14 TRBV18 CASSQGVHTDTQYF
- 16 TRBV5-1 CASSPPLLSSGGEQYF
- 13 TRBV5-1 CASSLAGRSEAFF
TRBD1 16 TRBV6-5 CASSYSPGGMNTEAFF
- 15 TRBV11-2 CASSPFGNLIYGYTF
- 15 TRBV9 CASSVGGSSNSPLHF
- 15 TRBV5-1 CASSMMTGLNTEAFF
- 11 TRBV6-6 CASRIEGEQYF
TRBD1 15 TRBV20-1 CSASRGTGGSEKLFF
- 13 TRBV30 CAWNRNGNQPQHF
- 14 TRBV5-1 CASRDRSNTGELFF
TRBD2 19 TRBV13 CASSPPGGLAGANSYEQYF
- 12 TRBV15 CATSRAFQPQHF
TRBD2 15 TRBV7-8 CASSLAGGINNEQFF
TRBD1 16 TRBV5-6 CASSPGGRTVSYGYTF
TRBD2 16 TRBV28 CASSRLAGEGTDTQYF
- 12 TRBV19 CASMGARSPLHF
- 16 TRBV7-8 CASTRGGGASNQPQHF
TRBD1 15 TRBV2 CASSERTGELNEQFF
TRBD1 15 TRBV5-5 CASSRTGDRGYEQYF
TRBD1 13 TRBV30 CAWSGQGDYGYTF
TRBD1 13 TRBV29-1 CSVTGQMNTEAFF
- 12 TRBV7-9 CASSPGAGELFF
- 12 TRBV12-3/TRBV12-4 CASSLGYYGYTF
TRBD1 15 TRBV19 CASSFDRGSYNEQFF
- 12 TRBV6-5 CASRREGNEQFF
- 15 TRBV2 CASSPGPPVTYEQYF
- 14 TRBV28 CASILRAGSYEQYF
TRBD2 17 TRBV28 CASSLTPGTSARYEQYF
TRBD1 16 TRBV5-1 CASSLAWTGGTGELFF
- 13 TRBV28 CASEGYSGNTIYF
- 15 TRBV27 CASRTGRDNTGELFF
- 15 TRBV29-1 CSARKDSTMNTEAFF